Presented here are 9 T cell receptor beta chains from one specimen sequenced in a study of T cell repertoires in cytomegalovirus infection. In TCRdb, the reads were re-called with MiXCR into one record per CDR3 protein. The sample carries fewer than 550,000 distinct CDR3 sequences, approximately 15% recorded once. The sample consisted of CD8+ T cells from PBMCs. The source is a human donor in good health (CMV status not recorded). Some clones in this sample may be carry-over from other donors' samples.

The chain recombines TRBV20-1 with TRBJ2-5, with 9 positions matching TRBD1. The V and J ends lost 8 bases and 1 base, in that order; junction bases with no gene match: 20. Germline lookup yields CDR1 DFQATT and CDR2 SNEGSKA (reference sequence). The CDR3 spans 18 residues. The CDR3 reads CSPPRDRDENLIQETQYF. CDR3 bases: TGCAGTCCCCCCCGGGACAGGGATGAGAATCTGATCCAAGAGACCCAGTACTTC.

This clonotype was observed a few times. The chain employs TRBV4-1 and TRBJ2-7; TRBD1 matches 7 bases. This CDR3 has 14 residues. Germline loops: CDR1 MGHRA, CDR2 YSYEKL. Trimming at V came to 1 base and at J to 3 bases, leaving 3 bases not matched to a gene. The CDR3 DNA is TGCGCCAGCAGCCAAGGCAGGGGGTACTACGAGCAGTACTTC. Translating gives CASSQGRGYYEQYF.

There are many counts of this clonotype. CDR3 in amino acids: CASSPLGAGSSYEQYF. CDR3 coding DNA: TGCGCCAGCAGCCCACTAGGAGCGGGGTCCTCCTACGAGCAGTACTTC. The rearrangement joins TRBV4-1 to TRBJ2-7, with 7 bases identical to TRBD2. Germline-derived CDR1 and CDR2 are MGHRA and YSYEKL. This CDR3 comprises 16 residues. The junction had 9 bases not matched to a gene; V was cut back by 4 bases and J by 0 bases.

This clonotype was seen at least ten times. The J gene is TRBJ2-3, the V gene TRBV7-9, with D unclear. Germline V gene data show CDR1 as SEHNR and CDR2 as FQNEAQ (reference sequence). V dropped 6 bases and J dropped 2 bases, with 15 bases sitting between them. CDR3 length: 15 residues. This chain's CDR3 is CASSQTPVPTDTQYF. The CDR3 nucleotides are TGTGCCAGCAGTCAAACCCCGGTTCCCACAGATACGCAGTATTTT.

This clonotype appeared a few times. This chain connects TRBV27 to TRBJ2-1; no clear D. V was shortened by 8 bases and J by 0 bases, with 11 bases between the two germline ends. CDR1 and CDR2 (germline): MNHEY, SMNVEV (reference sequence). CDR3 length equals 14 residues. CDR3 in amino acids: CASAASVSYNEQFF. Here the CDR3 DNA reads TGTGCCAGCGCTGCCTCGGTCTCCTACAATGAGCAGTTCTTC.

In this sample, this clonotype turned up a few times. The chain uses TRBV13 and TRBJ2-3; D ambiguous. V was cut by 0 bases and J by 3 bases, with 7 bases left in between. This CDR3 is built from 14 residues. The V gene's germline CDR1 is PRHDT and CDR2 FYEKMQ (reference sequence). CDR3 residues: CASSLGLKTDTQYF. The CDR3 DNA is TGTGCCAGCAGCTTAGGCCTTAAAACAGATACGCAGTATTTT.

This clonotype has only a few counts. V and J are TRBV29-1 and TRBJ1-6, with 9 bases fitting TRBD1. Germline V gene sequence: CDR1 SQVTM, CDR2 ANQGSEA. Trimming removed 7 bases from V and 9 bases from J; junction bases left unmatched: 10. The CDR3 is made up of 14 amino acids. The CDR3 sequence: CSAWTGEMSSPLHF. In DNA form, the CDR3 reads TGCAGCGCTTGGACAGGGGAAATGAGTTCACCCCTCCACTTT. Looking up the rest from reference TRBV29-1 and TRBJ1-6 gives the full variable domain: SAVISQKPSRDICQRGTSLTIQCQVDSQVTMMFWYRQQPGQSLTLIATANQGSEATYESGFVIDKFPISRPNLTFSTLTVSNMSPEDSSIYLCSAWTGEMSSPLHFGNGTRLTVT.

This clonotype has at least ten counts. The chain combines TRBV11-3 with TRBJ1-5; 10 positions match TRBD1. The CDR3 runs 17 residues. Germline CDR1 SGHNT, CDR2 YENEEA. J was trimmed by 0 bases and V by 2 bases; bases with no gene match: 4. The CDR3 sequence: CASSLPGTGVSNQPQHF. DNA of the CDR3: TGTGCCAGCAGCTTACCTGGGACAGGGGTTAGCAATCAGCCCCAGCATTTT.

CDR3 residues: CAWSVPPDNEKLFF. The CDR3 coding sequence is TGTGCCTGGAGTGTCCCGCCCGATAATGAAAAACTGTTTTTT. The chain links TRBV30 to TRBJ1-4; D not resolved. Trimming pared 0 bases from V and 4 bases from J, leaving 9 bases between. The germline V gene encodes CDR1 GTSNPN and CDR2 SVGIG (reference sequence). The CDR3 is made up of 14 amino acids. The full variable domain, in which reference TRBV30 and TRBJ1-4 provide the parts outside the CDR3, is SQTIHQWPATLVQPVGSPLSLECTVEGTSNPNLYWYRQAAGRGLQLLFYSVGIGQISSEVPQNLSASRPQDRQFILSSKKLLLSDSGFYLCAWSVPPDNEKLFFGSGTQLSVL.